This entry features one T cell receptor beta chain sequence. The target antigen is unknown. The study ran its PCR with 60 Vbeta and 13 Jbeta primers. Only in-frame clones appear in the TCRdb table, and some are missing; sequencing was by immunoSEQ multiplex PCR. The sample comprises approximately 140,000 clones, 65% to 90% of which are singletons, and about 0.71% rests with the top ten. This entry comes from a study of cytomegalovirus exposure and HLA in healthy donors. Whole-study findings and limits: The listing of 150 to 200 TCR beta chains classed them as cytomegalovirus-associated. Only CMV serostatus was available as immune exposure information. Clonal expansion, a later analysis showed, was greater in HLA-associated TCR beta chains than in equally common others. Researchers left out some V segments, among them TRBV6-2 and TRBV6-3, as indistinguishable.

The CDR3 sequence is 14 residues long. The ends were cut back, 2 bases at V and 4 bases at J, with 11 bases in the middle. Germline V gene lookup returns CDR1 PRHDT and CDR2 FYEKMQ (reference sequence). This chain connects TRBV13 to TRBJ1-2; weak D call: TRBD1 (6 bases). The sequence derives from a man aged 18 to 30 in good health and CMV-seronegative. The sample comprised PBMCs. The CDR3 here is CASSLNRAGYGYTF. The CDR3 DNA is TGTGCCAGCAGCTTAAACAGGGCGGGCTATGGCTACACCTTC.